This is a list of T cell receptor beta chains from one sample in a study of blood T cell repertoires in COVID-19. Assay: immunoSEQ multiplex PCR; the TCRdb copy retains only in-frame clones and omits some. The data contain 35,000 to 55,000 clones, about 89% of them singletons. Material: peripheral blood. The receptors were gathered from a human donor in a cohort sampled during active COVID-19. CDR3s include the opening cysteine and the closing phenylalanine or tryptophan. Fields, in order: clone size, J gene, D gene, V gene, CDR3 DNA, CDR3 protein. D genes are given only for firm matches. Only part of the rows carry a size: once, few, many, or a class if the clone is expanded.

>-|TRBJ2-3|TRBD2|TRBV3-1/TRBV3-2
TGTGCCAGCAGCCAAGATCTGGGACTAGCGGGCGCTAGCACAGATACGCAGTATTTT
CASSQDLGLAGASTDTQYF
>-|TRBJ1-1|-|TRBV5-1
TGCGCCAGCAGCTTGGATAGGGAGGCGACTGAAGCTTTCTTT
CASSLDREATEAFF
>-|TRBJ2-2|TRBD2|TRBV7-6
TGTGCCAGCAGCTCCGGGACTAGCAGCCACACCGGGGAGCTGTTTTTT
CASSSGTSSHTGELFF
>-|TRBJ1-1|-|TRBV6-6
TGTGCCAGCGTTCCGGCGGGCCGGGGGGGCACTGAAGCTTTCTTT
CASVPAGRGGTEAFF
>-|TRBJ2-3|TRBD1|TRBV5-4
TGTGCCAGCAGCTTGAAGGGGACAGTAAAAAAGAATACGCAGTATTTT
CASSLKGTVKKNTQYF
>-|TRBJ1-2|-|TRBV2
TGTGCCAGCAGAGGTCGGGTCTTCTATGGCTACACCTTC
CASRGRVFYGYTF
>-|TRBJ2-1|-|TRBV4-3
TGCGCCAGCAGCCAGTCTGAGTTAGACTCCTACAATGAGCAGTTCTTC
CASSQSELDSYNEQFF
>-|TRBJ2-2|-|TRBV3-1/TRBV3-2
TGTGCCAGCAGCCTCGGGAGCGCCGGGGAGCTGTTTTTT
CASSLGSAGELFF
>few|TRBJ2-1|TRBD2|TRBV12-3/TRBV12-4
TGTGCCAGCAGTGGACTAGTTCAGGGTGAGCAGTTCTTC
CASSGLVQGEQFF
>-|TRBJ2-3|-|TRBV6-1
TGTGCCAGCAGTGAATCGGACATTTCCACAGATACGCAGTATTTT
CASSESDISTDTQYF
>-|TRBJ2-5|TRBD2|TRBV3-1/TRBV3-2
TGTGCCAGCAGACGGACTAGCGGAGAGACCCAGTACTTC
CASRRTSGETQYF
>once|TRBJ2-5|TRBD1|TRBV5-1
TGCGCCAGCAGCTACGGACAGGGACAAGAGACCCAGTACTTC
CASSYGQGQETQYF
>-|TRBJ2-1|-|TRBV3-1/TRBV3-2
TGTGCCAGCAGCCAAGATCTAGCAGATAATTACAATGAGCAGTTCTTC
CASSQDLADNYNEQFF
>-|TRBJ2-5|TRBD1|TRBV11-2
TGTGCCAGCAGCTTAGACGGGGTAGGGACAGGGCCCAAAGGGGAGACCCAGTACTTC
CASSLDGVGTGPKGETQYF
>-|TRBJ2-7|TRBD1|TRBV7-3
TGTGCCAGCAGCTGGGACAGGGGTGGCCACGAGCAGTACTTC
CASSWDRGGHEQYF
>-|TRBJ2-2|-|TRBV19
TGTGCCAGTAGGGGGCATGACACCGGGGAGCTGTTTTTT
CASRGHDTGELFF
>-|TRBJ2-6|TRBD2|TRBV28
TGTGCCAGCAGTAGGGGACTAGCGGAAGTTTCTGGGGCCAACGTCCTGACTTTC
CASSRGLAEVSGANVLTF
>-|TRBJ1-6|TRBD1|TRBV7-8
TGTGCCAGCAGCATGGGACAGACACATTCACCCCTCCACTTT
CASSMGQTHSPLHF
>-|TRBJ2-2|-|TRBV24-1
TGTGCCACCAGTGACCAACAGGGTTATCCCGGGGAGCTGTTTTTT
CATSDQQGYPGELFF
>-|TRBJ1-1|-|TRBV6-5
TGTGCCAGCAGGCTACGGGACATATCTGAAGCTTTCTTT
CASRLRDISEAFF
>-|TRBJ2-7|TRBD1|TRBV7-3
TGTGCCAGCAGCTTAGGCCCAGGGGGCGAGTACGAGCAGTACTTC
CASSLGPGGEYEQYF
>few|TRBJ2-7|-|TRBV19
TGTGCCAGTAGTCTTGACTTCACCTCCTACGAGCAGTACTTC
CASSLDFTSYEQYF
>-|TRBJ2-7|TRBD2|TRBV10-3
TGTGCCATCAGTGCGAGAACTAGCGGTAGTTTTTACGAGCAGTACTTC
CAISARTSGSFYEQYF
>-|TRBJ1-5|-|TRBV25-1
TGTGCCAGCAGTGAAAGGGAGAATAGCAATCAGCCCCAGCATTTT
CASSERENSNQPQHF
>-|TRBJ2-7|TRBD2|TRBV7-2
TGTGCCAGCAGCTTAGCGGGGGGGGGATCCTACGAGCAGTACTTC
CASSLAGGGSYEQYF
>-|TRBJ2-7|TRBD1|TRBV7-2
TGTGCCAGCAGCTTAGACGACAGGGGCTACGAGCAGTACTTC
CASSLDDRGYEQYF
>-|TRBJ1-5|TRBD1|TRBV2
TGTGCCAGCAGTGGGGACAGCTATCAGCCCCAGCATTTT
CASSGDSYQPQHF
>-|TRBJ2-7|-|TRBV11-2
TGTGCCAGCAGCTGGAGCTACGAGCAGTACTTC
CASSWSYEQYF
>-|TRBJ2-1|TRBD2|TRBV27
TGTGCCAGCAGTCCCGCAGTGAGGGACTATTACAATGAGCAGTTCTTC
CASSPAVRDYYNEQFF
>-|TRBJ1-1|TRBD1|TRBV16
TGTGCCAGCAGCCAAACCCTAGGGACAGGGGTGGCTGAAGCTTTCTTT
CASSQTLGTGVAEAFF
>once|TRBJ2-4|TRBD1|TRBV28
TGTGCCAGCAGACACCCCAGGGGGCTCCGTATTAGGGGAGCCAAAAACATTCAGTACTTC
CASRHPRGLRIRGAKNIQYF
>once|TRBJ1-2|-|TRBV12-3/TRBV12-4
TGTGCCAGCAGTTCACCAGGGGACTATGGCTACACCTTC
CASSSPGDYGYTF
>-|TRBJ2-3|TRBD1|TRBV3-1/TRBV3-2
TGTGCCAGCAGCAAACAGGGGAGTACGCAGTATTTT
CASSKQGSTQYF